This T cell receptor beta chain was sequenced in a study of T cells in Graves' hyperthyroidism and ophthalmopathy. Background on the study: Peripheral blood was obtained at initial diagnosis, preceding any treatment.

Researchers amplified the TCR beta CDR3 regions from RNA transcripts. The TCR CDR3 was amplified in a first-round RT-PCR using the HTBI primer set. TCRdb itself ran the multiplex PCR reads through MiXCR, one entry per CDR3 protein. The table shows about 600,000 distinct CDR3 sequences, with approximately 14% occurring only once. V lost 5 bases and J lost 4; bases outside the gene matches: 10. Germline V lookup: CDR1 MNHGY, CDR2 SVAAGI. The length of the CDR3 is 15 residues. Clinical symptoms, serum thyroxine, TRAb, thyroid ultrasound and orbital computed tomography informed diagnoses. This clonotype was found many times.

V is TRBV6-9 and J is TRBJ2-7; 8 nucleotides align to TRBD1. The sample was blood. This TCR was sampled from a woman under 30 with Graves' ophthalmopathy. The CDR3 spells CASSLDDRGKYEQYF. CDR3 DNA: TGTGCCAGCAGTCTTGACGACAGGGGTAAATACGAGCAGTACTTC.